The text below deals with one T cell receptor beta chain. V shed 5 bases and J 5 bases; nucleotides not matched to a gene: 11. From germline, CDR1 is SGHAT and CDR2 FQNNGV. The CDR3 has 16 residues. Source study methods: Estimated nucleated cell counts came from reference gene primer amplification. Here immunoSEQ multiplex PCR was the method, and the copy in TCRdb shows in-frame clones only, minus some. The V and J calls and clone size come from that table; D and trimming were worked out from the DNA. Among 240,000 or so clones listed, about 80% were seen once. These data come from a study of blood T cell repertoires in COVID-19. Across the whole study: The United States, Italy and Spain supplied acute and convalescent COVID-19 samples.

Specimen: peripheral blood. V is TRBV11-2 and J is TRBJ2-1; 8 bases align to TRBD1. The sequence was obtained from a woman older than 75 with acute or convalescent COVID-19. Written as DNA, the CDR3 is TGTGCCAGCAGCCCCTACGGGACAGGAAAAGACAATGAGCAGTTCTTC. Translation: CASSPYGTGKDNEQFF.